This TCR beta chain was documented in a study of siplizumab effects on memory and regulatory T cells. Each sample yielded about 9.2 x 10^4 assayed TCR templates. The table came from immunoSEQ multiplex PCR; TCRdb's copy has only in-frame clones and leaves some out. The table lists some 99,000 clones, about 92% of them singletons, with about 0.78% in the top ten. The germline CDR1 and CDR2 sequences are MNHNS and SASEGT. Trimming stripped 1 base from V and 10 bases from J, with 31 bases between. The CDR3 runs 19 residues. Study-wide points: Naive T cells looked more diverse than memory cells, and they looked like major contributors to the alloresponse. Naive-or-memory phenotypes were unassignable for roughly 80-96% of proliferating CD4+ or CD8+ clones. Sequences below about 10^-5 frequency were poorly captured. As a result, only a minor fraction of alloreactive clones mapped to unstimulated subsets.

In regard to this clone: Its antigen is unidentified.

The J gene is TRBJ2-5, the V gene TRBV6-1, with D hard to call. The origin of this receptor is a human donor in good health. Sequenced: Tregs sorted from blood. CDR3 sequence: CASSEVSPNYLTRDPDQYF. The CDR3 bases are TGTGCCAGCAGTGAAGTCTCCCCAAACTATCTTACAAGAGACCCAGACCAGTACTTC.